The T cell receptor beta chain described here comes from a study of long-term antiretroviral therapy in people with HIV. Whole-study results and caveats: ART was followed by higher diversity that remained below transplant donor controls.

Run at survey level, the immunoSEQ assay was version v3.0. TCRdb keeps only in-frame clones here, not all; method: immunoSEQ multiplex PCR. The data hold roughly 29,000 clones, with about 85% observed a single time. Every participant gave one or more pre-ART and two or more post-ART PBMC samples. Participants with HIV, all of them, were treated in the United States. Turning to this clone: Its target is not known.

The origin of this receptor is a man between 40 and 49 years old with HIV. The sample consisted of unsorted PBMCs, taken 3 years after starting antiretroviral therapy.

CDR3 sequence: CSSGTLGEWAGEAFF. CDR3 DNA sequence: TGCAGCTCCGGGACCCTAGGAGAGTGGGCTGGTGAAGCTTTCTTT. V gene TRBV29-1 combines with J gene TRBJ1-1, with D possibly TRBD1 on 5 matching bases. CDR3 length equals 15 residues. V was cut by 8 bases and J by 7 bases, with 26 bases left in between. Germline assignment: CDR1 SQVTM and CDR2 ANQGSEA.